This is a list of T cell receptor beta chains from one sample in a study of blood T cell repertoires in COVID-19. Clones were read by immunoSEQ multiplex PCR, and TCRdb kept only the in-frame ones, dropping some. The data contain a few hundred thousand clones, approximately 85% of them seen just once; the ten biggest clones take up around 2.1%. Sequencing was done on a sample of PBMCs or T cells enriched from blood (not recorded which). The receptors come from a man between 25 and 39 years old who had recovered from COVID-19. CDR3s include the opening cysteine and the closing phenylalanine or tryptophan. The D gene is left open where the match is weak. Some rows mark clone size as missing; the rest say once, few, many or name a class of expanded clone.

clone size,D gene,J gene,V gene,CDR3 DNA,CDR3 protein
few,.,TRBJ1-1,TRBV5-4,TGTGCCAGCACCCCCGGGGTGGGGAGCACTGAAGCTTTCTTT,CASTPGVGSTEAFF
.,.,TRBJ1-5,TRBV19,TGTGCCAGTAGTCTGCGGGACGGTAGCAATCAGCCCCAGCATTTT,CASSLRDGSNQPQHF
.,TRBD2,TRBJ2-5,TRBV5-6,TGTGCCAGCAGCCCCACGGGGGGGCAGACCCAGTACTTC,CASSPTGGQTQYF
.,TRBD1,TRBJ2-2,TRBV27,TGTGCCAGCAGTTTACAGCCTACAGGGGCCGGGGAGCTGTTTTTT,CASSLQPTGAGELFF
many,.,TRBJ2-6,TRBV6-2/TRBV6-3,TGTGCCAGCAGTCCCAACAGCTCTGGGGCCAACGTCCTGACTTTC,CASSPNSSGANVLTF
.,.,TRBJ1-2,TRBV30,TGTGCCTGGAATCATCGGACAGTTCGCTATGGCTACACCTTC,CAWNHRTVRYGYTF
.,TRBD1,TRBJ1-1,TRBV5-1,TGCGCCAGCAGCCCTTCGGGACAGGCCACTGAAGCTTTCTTT,CASSPSGQATEAFF
.,.,TRBJ2-7,TRBV3-1/TRBV3-2,TGTGCCAGCAGCCAAGGGATGGACAGTTACTACGAGCAGTACTTC,CASSQGMDSYYEQYF
.,TRBD1,TRBJ2-7,TRBV11-3,TGTGCCAGCAGCTTAGCAGGGGGCGACTACGAGCAGTACTTC,CASSLAGGDYEQYF
few,.,TRBJ2-2,TRBV6-4,TGTGCCAGCAGTGACGGCGGGTCCGGGGAGCTGTTTTTT,CASSDGGSGELFF
.,.,TRBJ1-1,TRBV2,TGTGCCAGCACCATAGACCGACAGAAGAAAGCTTTCTTT,CASTIDRQKKAFF
.,.,TRBJ1-2,TRBV7-8,TGTGCCAGCAGCTTATCGGAGAACTATGGCTACACCTTC,CASSLSENYGYTF
.,.,TRBJ1-6,TRBV4-3,TGCGCCAGCAGCCAAAGCAGGGCCGGTAATTCACCCCTCCACTTT,CASSQSRAGNSPLHF
.,TRBD1,TRBJ1-5,TRBV10-3,TGTGCCATCAGTGAGTCGACAGGGGCTGTAGCGGGCAATCAGCCCCAGCATTTT,CAISESTGAVAGNQPQHF
.,TRBD1,TRBJ1-4,TRBV14,TGTGCCAGCAGCTCTCGGACAGGGATTCCCACTAATGAAAAACTGTTTTTT,CASSSRTGIPTNEKLFF
.,TRBD1,TRBJ1-1,TRBV10-3,TGTGCCATCAGCTCGGGACGGGGACAGCTCACTGAAGCTTTCTTT,CAISSGRGQLTEAFF
.,TRBD1,TRBJ1-2,TRBV9,TGTGCCAGCAGCACCGGACAGGGGAACTATGGCTACACCTTC,CASSTGQGNYGYTF
.,.,TRBJ1-4,TRBV27,TGTGCCAGCAGAGGGGGAATTAATGAAAAACTGTTTTTT,CASRGGINEKLFF
.,.,TRBJ2-3,TRBV11-3,TGTGCCAGCAGCTTAGGGGGGAGGCCCACAGATACGCAGTATTTT,CASSLGGRPTDTQYF
.,.,TRBJ2-5,TRBV18,TGTGCCAGCTCACCATTAACGGGGGACCTAGAGACCCAGTACTTC,CASSPLTGDLETQYF
.,.,TRBJ1-5,TRBV6-5,TGTGCCAGCAGTTACTCGACACAGCCCAATCAGCCCCAGCATTTT,CASSYSTQPNQPQHF
.,.,TRBJ2-2,TRBV4-2,TGTGCCAGCAGCCAAGACGTGGGGGGCACCGGGGAGCTGTTTTTT,CASSQDVGGTGELFF
.,.,TRBJ2-5,TRBV5-4,TGTGCCAGCAGCATGAGGGAGACCCAGTACTTC,CASSMRETQYF
once,TRBD1,TRBJ1-5,TRBV3-1/TRBV3-2,TGTGCCAGCAGCCAAGATAGTACAGGGGGCCAGCCCCAGCATTTT,CASSQDSTGGQPQHF